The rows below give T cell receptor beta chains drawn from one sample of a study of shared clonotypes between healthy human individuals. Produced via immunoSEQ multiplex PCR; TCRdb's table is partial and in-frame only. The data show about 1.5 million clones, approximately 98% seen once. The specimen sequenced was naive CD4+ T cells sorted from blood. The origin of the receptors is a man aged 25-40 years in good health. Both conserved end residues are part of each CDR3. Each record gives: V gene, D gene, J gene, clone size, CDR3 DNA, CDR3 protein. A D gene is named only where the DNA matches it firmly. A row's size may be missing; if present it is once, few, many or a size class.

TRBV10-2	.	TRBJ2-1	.	TGCGCCAGTGGGAGTTCCTCCTACAATGAGCAGTTCTTC	CASGSSSYNEQFF
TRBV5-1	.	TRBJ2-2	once	TGCGCCAGCAGCTTCGGACAGTACACCGGGGAGCTGTTTTTT	CASSFGQYTGELFF
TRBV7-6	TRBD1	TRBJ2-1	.	TGTGCCAGCAGCCGGACCCGGGACAGAGACCTGTTCTTC	CASSRTRDRDLFF
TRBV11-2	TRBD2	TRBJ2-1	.	TGTGCCAGCAGCTTAGTCCAACAGACTAGCCTAAAGCAGTTCTTC	CASSLVQQTSLKQFF
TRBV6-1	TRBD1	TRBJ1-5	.	TGTGCGAGCCTGAACAGGGGGTATAGCAATCAGCCCCAGCATTTT	CASLNRGYSNQPQHF
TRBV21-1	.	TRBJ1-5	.	TGTGCCAGCAACTCGGACAGGAGCAATCAGCCCCAGCATTTT	CASNSDRSNQPQHF
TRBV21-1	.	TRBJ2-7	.	TGTGCCACGATGGGACACCGCTCTGACGAGCAGTACTTC	CATMGHRSDEQYF
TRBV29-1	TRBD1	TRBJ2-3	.	TGCAGCGTTGACAGGGGGAATTCAGATACGCAGTATTTT	CSVDRGNSDTQYF
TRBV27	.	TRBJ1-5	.	TGTGCCAGCAGTTCTAGGGACGGTTATAGCAATCAGCCCCAGCATTTT	CASSSRDGYSNQPQHF
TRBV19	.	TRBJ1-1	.	TGTGCCAGTAGTATTCATGAGGGTAGGGACACTGAAGCTTTCTTT	CASSIHEGRDTEAFF
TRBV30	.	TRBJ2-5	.	TGTGCGGCGAGACAGCAAGAGACCCAGTACTTC	CAARQQETQYF
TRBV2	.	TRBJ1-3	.	TGTGCCAGCAGTGAGTCCGGGATTAACGGAAACACCATATATTTT	CASSESGINGNTIYF
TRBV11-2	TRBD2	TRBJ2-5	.	TGTGCCAGCAGCCCCCGACTAGCGGGAGTAAAAGAGACCCAGTACTTC	CASSPRLAGVKETQYF